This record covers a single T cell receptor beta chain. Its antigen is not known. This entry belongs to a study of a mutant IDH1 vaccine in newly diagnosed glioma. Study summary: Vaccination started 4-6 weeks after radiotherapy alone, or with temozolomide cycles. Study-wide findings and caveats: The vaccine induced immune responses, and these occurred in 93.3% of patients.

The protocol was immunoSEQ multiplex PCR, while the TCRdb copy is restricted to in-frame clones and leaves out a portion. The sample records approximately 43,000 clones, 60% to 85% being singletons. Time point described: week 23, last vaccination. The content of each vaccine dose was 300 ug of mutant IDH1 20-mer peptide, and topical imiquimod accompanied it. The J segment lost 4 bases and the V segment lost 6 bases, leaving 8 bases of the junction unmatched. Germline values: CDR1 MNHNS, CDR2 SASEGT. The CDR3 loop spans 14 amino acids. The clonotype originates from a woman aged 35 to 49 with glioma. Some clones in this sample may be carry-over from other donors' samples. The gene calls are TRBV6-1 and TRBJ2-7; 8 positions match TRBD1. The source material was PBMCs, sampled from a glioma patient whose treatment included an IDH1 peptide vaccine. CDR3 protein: CASRWGRGRYEQYF. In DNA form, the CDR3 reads TGTGCCAGCAGGTGGGGCAGGGGGCGTTACGAGCAGTACTTC.